The following is a T cell receptor (beta chain) sequence with its context. This sample is drawn from a study of T cells after yellow fever vaccination. MiXCR, applied by TCRdb to the 5' RACE reads, yields one record per CDR3 protein. The sample consists of under 550,000 distinct CDR3 sequences, around a fifth of them appearing once. V was pared by 3 bases and J by 8 bases, with 11 bases of the junction left unmatched. Germline assignment: CDR1 KGHSH and CDR2 LQKENI. The CDR3 covers 18 residues. The receptor was isolated from a man between 18 and 35 years old who received the YFV17D yellow fever vaccine. The specimen was PBMCs, collected about 21 days after the first yellow fever vaccination. V is TRBV18 and J is TRBJ1-6; TRBD1 aligns across 12 bases. The CDR3 bases are TGTGCCAGCTCACCCCTAGCCGGGACAGGGGGCTTGGATTCACCCCTCCACTTT. This translates into CASSPLAGTGGLDSPLHF.